This entry features one T cell receptor beta chain sequence. The antigen is not known. The source of the sample is a study of beta chain features in type 1 diabetes. Study context: On cell yields, gender and age, patients and healthy donors were similar. Findings of the study overall: The similarity of naive, central memory and Treg TCRB repertoires appeared greater among patients than among healthy donors. Fewer insertions but more deletions were seen at VDJ junctions in type 1 diabetes patients. TCRB CDR3 length was moderately but significantly reduced in all four CD4+ subsets of Type 1 diabetes patients.

The CDR3 runs 15 residues. V lost 3 bases to trimming and J lost 3 bases; unmatched junction nucleotides: 5. From germline, CDR1 is SNHLY and CDR2 FYNNEI. Reverse transcription of all isolated RNA meant that expressed TCRB transcripts were sequenced. Assay: immunoSEQ multiplex PCR; the TCRdb copy retains only in-frame clones and omits some. The sample lists under 150,000 clones, 6.9% occurring once. This clonotype was sampled from a woman aged 25 to 39 in good health. Input material: central memory CD4+ T cells from blood. The chain combines TRBV2 with TRBJ2-3, with 8 bases lining up with TRBD2. CDR3 loop: CASSDYGRGTDTQYF. The CDR3 DNA sequence: TGTGCCAGCAGTGATTACGGGAGGGGGACAGATACGCAGTATTTT.